The T cell receptor beta chain described here comes from a study of blood T cell repertoires in COVID-19. Study summary: Donors in the United States, Italy and Spain gave samples during acute or convalescent COVID-19. PBMCs, B-cell-depleted T cells, or T cells were the source of the cDNA or gDNA that made up the material.

The germline V gene encodes CDR1 SGHNT and CDR2 YENEEA. Deletions cut 8 bases from V and 5 bases from J, with 16 bases between. This CDR3 has 14 residues. As processed by the authors: Amplifying reference gene primers gave estimates of nucleated cell counts. Using immunoSEQ multiplex PCR, the repertoire was profiled, and TCRdb retains in-frame clones only, with some absent. V, J and clone size are those of that table, while D and trimming were read from the DNA. The sample holds about 310,000 clones, about 87% seen once. The V call is TRBV11-3, the J call TRBJ2-1; tentatively, D is TRBD1 (5 bases). Sample: peripheral blood. This receptor was taken from a woman between 50 and 59 years old who had recovered from COVID-19. The CDR3 region is CASQVSGLNNEQFF. The CDR3 DNA reads TGTGCCAGCCAAGTTTCAGGGCTTAACAATGAGCAGTTCTTC. Together with reference TRBV11-3 and TRBJ2-1, the CDR3 gives the full variable domain: EAGVVQSPRYKIIEKKQPVAFWCNPISGHNTLYWYLQNLGQGPELLIRYENEEAVDDSQLPKDRFSAERLKGVDSTLKIQPAELGDSAVYLCASQVSGLNNEQFFGPGTRLTVL.